This TCR beta chain was observed in a study of cytomegalovirus exposure and HLA in healthy donors. Study at large: Of 398 genotyped donors, 81% clustered with self-reported Caucasian donors.

13 Jbeta primers and 60 Vbeta primers were used for the PCR. Sequenced by immunoSEQ multiplex PCR; TCRdb stores in-frame clones only, minus some. Among roughly 130,000 clones listed, under 90% were seen once. V lost 5 bases, J lost 0 bases, and 16 bases lay in between. Germline assignment: CDR1 MDHEN and CDR2 SYDVKM. This CDR3 has 16 residues. The chain is built from TRBV28 and TRBJ1-2; a weak D match, TRBD1 (5 bases). This sequence was found in a man between 18 and 35 years old in good health and CMV-seronegative. The sample consisted of PBMCs. Here the CDR3 reads CASSLSRTLANYGYTF. CDR3 bases: TGTGCCAGCAGTCTTTCCCGGACATTAGCTAACTATGGCTACACCTTC.